The next 10 T cell receptor beta chains were all read from a single sample in a study of cytomegalovirus exposure and HLA in healthy donors. The PCR employed 60 Vbeta primers together with 13 Jbeta primers. TCRdb's copy holds only in-frame clones and misses some; the assay was immunoSEQ multiplex PCR. The sample records about 160,000 clones, 65% to 85% being singletons. Sample: PBMCs. Every receptor here comes from a woman aged 18-29 years in good health and CMV-seronegative.

The rearrangement links TRBV6-5 to TRBJ1-2; D unresolved. Trimming shortened V by 2 bases and J by 8 bases, and 12 bases separated the two germline ends. The CDR3 sequence is 13 residues long. Germline V gene data show CDR1 as MNHEY and CDR2 as SVGAGI. The CDR3: CASSYRHSWGYTF. For the CDR3, the DNA is TGTGCCAGCAGTTACCGACACAGTTGGGGCTACACCTTC.

This chain links TRBV7-8 with TRBJ2-2; D is perhaps TRBD1 (7 bases). Germline CDR1 is SGHVS and CDR2 is FQNEAQ. V was trimmed by 5 bases and J by 1 base, leaving 23 bases between them. The CDR3 loop spans 19 amino acids. The CDR3 loop reads CASSLAEGAIAENTGELFF. The CDR3, as DNA: TGTGCCAGCAGCCTCGCTGAGGGGGCCATAGCGGAGAACACCGGGGAGCTGTTTTTT.

The chain links TRBV7-9 to TRBJ1-6, with no clear D. V lost 5 bases and J lost 7, with 12 bases in between. Germline CDR1 reads SEHNR; CDR2 reads FQNEAQ (reference sequence). CDR3 length equals 14 residues. The CDR3 sequence: CASSHGRGNSPLHF. CDR3 DNA: TGTGCCAGCAGCCACGGACGGGGAAATTCACCCCTCCACTTT. The variable domain in full, completed from reference TRBV7-9 and TRBJ1-6, reads DTGVSQNPRHKITKRGQNVTFRCDPISEHNRLYWYRQTLGQGPEFLTYFQNEAQLEKSRLLSDRFSAERPKGSFSTLEIQRTEQGDSAMYLCASSHGRGNSPLHFGNGTRLTVT.

The V and J genes are TRBV6-5 and TRBJ2-5; 8 bases fit TRBD1. Germline V lookup: CDR1 MNHEY, CDR2 SVGAGI. V lost 7 bases and J lost 3; bases outside the gene matches: 7. This CDR3 is 14 amino acids long. CDR3 in DNA: TGTGCCAGCACCGAAAGGGGACAGGAAGAGACCCAGTACTTC. This gives the protein CASTERGQEETQYF.

The V and J genes are TRBV7-9 and TRBJ1-1; D unclear. Germline values: CDR1 SEHNR, CDR2 FQNEAQ (reference sequence). This CDR3 is 15 amino acids long. The CDR3 DNA is TGTTCCGTCCCCAGGCGAGAGGGCGCCTTTACTGAAGCTTTCTTT. Protein sequence: CSVPRREGAFTEAFF.

This clone was detected once. The chain joins TRBV30 to TRBJ2-5; D is perhaps TRBD1 (5 bases). The CDR3 is made up of 13 amino acids. V was trimmed by 3 bases and J by 2 bases, leaving 10 bases between them. Germline values: CDR1 GTSNPN, CDR2 SVGIG (reference sequence). The CDR3, as DNA: TGTGCCTGGAGCACAGGAATTCAAGAGACCCAGTACTTC. It yields the protein CAWSTGIQETQYF.

This chain joins TRBV19 and TRBJ2-4; D is possibly TRBD1 (6 bases). V lost 5 bases and J 6 bases, leaving 17 bases between the germline ends. The CDR3 is made up of 15 amino acids. Per germline, CDR1 LNHDA and CDR2 SQIVND (reference sequence). CDR3 DNA: TGTGCCAGTAGTGCCACACAGGGTGGTGGAAACATTCAGTACTTC. Its translation is CASSATQGGGNIQYF.

The chain carries TRBV7-6 and TRBJ1-6; 9 bases match TRBD1. The trim removed 0 bases at V and 7 bases at J, leaving 4 bases unmatched. The CDR3 has 16 residues. In germline, CDR1 is SGHVS, CDR2 FNYEAQ. CDR3 sequence: CASSLAGQGTNSPLHF. CDR3 nucleotide sequence: TGTGCCAGCAGCTTAGCCGGACAGGGGACCAATTCACCCCTCCACTTT. Based on the CDR3 plus reference TRBV7-6 and TRBJ1-6, the full variable domain is GAGVSQSPRYKVTKRGQDVALRCDPISGHVSLYWYRQALGQGPEFLTYFNYEAQQDKSGLPNDRFSAERPEGSISTLTIQRTEQRDSAMYRCASSLAGQGTNSPLHFGNGTRLTVT.

This clone was recorded a few times. DNA for the CDR3: TGTGCCATCAGTGAGCGGGGAGCCCAAGAGACCCAGTACTTC. Amino acid sequence: CAISERGAQETQYF. This chain links TRBV10-3 with TRBJ2-5; D perhaps matches TRBD2 (5 bases). Germline V lookup: CDR1 ENHRY, CDR2 SYGVKD. The CDR3 extends over 14 amino acids. Between the trimmed V and J ends, which lost 2 bases and 1 base, there was a span of 8 bases.

The chain employs TRBV6-5 and TRBJ1-1; TRBD1 is a possible D gene (5 bases). The germline CDR1 and CDR2 sequences are MNHEY and SVGAGI. V was cut by 4 bases and J by 4 bases, with 19 bases left in between. This CDR3 is 16 amino acids long. CDR3 coding DNA: TGTGCCAGCAGTTTCTCGGGGGGGGAGGGGAGCACTGAAGCTTTCTTT. It codes for CASSFSGGEGSTEAFF.